This is a list of T cell receptor beta chains from one sample in a study of blood T cell repertoires in COVID-19. The assay was immunoSEQ multiplex PCR, and TCRdb's table has in-frame clones only and misses some. The data contain under 200,000 clones, more than 65% of them singletons. The sequenced sample was peripheral blood. Every receptor here comes from a woman aged 55-70 years with COVID-19, enrolled during active disease. Both conserved end residues are part of each CDR3. A D gene is named only where the DNA matches it firmly. Clone size is given for some rows only: seen once, a few or many times, or a class if the clone is expanded.

D gene	clone size	CDR3 length	V gene	J gene	CDR3 protein	CDR3 DNA
.	.	15	TRBV5-5	TRBJ1-4	CASSFVGGTNEKLFF	TGTGCCAGCAGCTTCGTCGGGGGTACTAATGAAAAACTGTTTTTT
.	.	14	TRBV19	TRBJ2-5	CASTDSGNRETQYF	TGTGCCAGTACGGACTCTGGCAACCGTGAGACCCAGTACTTC
.	.	15	TRBV24-1	TRBJ1-2	CATSDSGGANYGYTF	TGTGCCACCAGTGATTCCGGCGGAGCTAACTATGGCTACACCTTC
TRBD1	.	15	TRBV9	TRBJ2-7	CASSPDRVNIYEQYF	TGTGCCAGCAGCCCCGACAGGGTTAACATCTACGAGCAGTACTTC
.	once	13	TRBV4-1	TRBJ1-2	CASSQEGARGYTF	TGCGCCAGCAGCCAAGAAGGGGCACGAGGCTACACCTTC
TRBD1	once	17	TRBV9	TRBJ1-2	CAARSEGSGTDHNGYTF	TGTGCCGCAAGAAGTGAGGGGTCCGGGACAGATCATAATGGCTACACCTTC
.	.	13	TRBV9	TRBJ2-1	CASGRTAYNEQFF	TGTGCCAGCGGACGGACAGCTTACAATGAGCAGTTCTTC
TRBD2	.	19	TRBV11-2	TRBJ2-2	CASSFPQTSGHSNTGELFF	TGTGCCAGCAGCTTCCCTCAGACTAGCGGGCACTCGAACACCGGGGAGCTGTTTTTT
TRBD1	.	16	TRBV3-1/TRBV3-2	TRBJ1-3	CASSQDGTGYGNTIYF	TGTGCCAGCAGCCAAGATGGGACAGGGTACGGAAACACCATATATTTT
.	.	15	TRBV27	TRBJ1-4	CASSTGGPDNEKLFF	TGTGCCAGCAGTACGGGGGGGCCGGATAATGAAAAACTGTTTTTT
.	.	16	TRBV7-2	TRBJ1-6	CASSLVPGSAGSPLHF	TGTGCCAGCAGCTTAGTTCCCGGGAGTGCTGGTTCACCCCTCCACTTT
.	once	14	TRBV5-1	TRBJ1-1	CASSLMGQNTEAFF	TGCGCCAGCAGCTTGATGGGGCAGAACACTGAAGCTTTCTTT
TRBD2	.	16	TRBV7-3	TRBJ2-1	CASSLTRIAGYNEQFF	TGTGCCAGCAGCTTAACGAGGATAGCGGGATACAATGAGCAGTTCTTC
.	.	14	TRBV5-1	TRBJ1-1	CASSPGTRNTEAFF	TGCGCCAGCAGCCCCGGGACAAGGAACACTGAAGCTTTCTTT
.	.	17	TRBV12-2	TRBJ2-1	CASRLGKRELRYNEQFF	TGTGCAAGTCGCTTAGGGAAACGGGAGCTCCGCTACAATGAGCAGTTCTTC
TRBD1	.	16	TRBV5-5	TRBJ1-2	CASSLKLGGASGGYTF	TGTGCCAGCAGCTTGAAACTAGGGGGCGCCTCGGGTGGCTACACCTTC
TRBD2	.	15	TRBV28	TRBJ2-1	CASPHIAGRSNEQFF	TGTGCCAGCCCTCACATAGCGGGAAGATCCAATGAGCAGTTCTTC
.	.	11	TRBV5-1	TRBJ2-3	CASSSRDTQYF	TGCGCCAGCAGCTCCAGGGATACGCAGTATTTT
TRBD2	.	15	TRBV5-6	TRBJ2-1	CASSRIAGTYNEQFF	TGTGCCAGCAGCCGGATAGCGGGAACCTACAATGAGCAGTTCTTC
.	.	16	TRBV6-4	TRBJ2-1	CASSDPVGPDGAEQFF	TGTGCCAGCAGTGATCCTGTTGGGCCGGATGGGGCTGAGCAGTTCTTC
TRBD2	few	12	TRBV24-1	TRBJ2-1	CATSDLSGSEFF	TGTGCCACCAGTGATCTTAGCGGGAGTGAGTTCTTC
TRBD1	.	16	TRBV6-5	TRBJ1-5	CASRYSGQAKRQPQHF	TGTGCCAGCAGGTACTCAGGACAGGCGAAGCGGCAGCCCCAGCATTTT
TRBD2	.	16	TRBV27	TRBJ2-2	CASSRRLAGQGGELFF	TGTGCCAGCAGCAGACGACTAGCGGGCCAGGGCGGGGAGCTGTTTTTT
.	.	15	TRBV19	TRBJ2-5	CASSMGLGRRETQYF	TGTGCCAGTAGTATGGGACTTGGACGGCGGGAGACCCAGTACTTC
TRBD2	.	15	TRBV5-1	TRBJ2-3	CASSPSGSWGDTQYF	TGCGCCAGCTCCCCTAGCGGGAGCTGGGGAGATACGCAGTATTTT
.	few	9	TRBV20-1	TRBJ1-2	CSASQGYTF	TGCAGTGCCTCACAAGGCTACACCTTC
TRBD1	.	17	TRBV5-1	TRBJ1-3	CASSQRARQGAGNTIYF	TGCGCCAGCAGCCAAAGGGCACGACAGGGGGCTGGAAACACCATATATTTT
.	few	17	TRBV21-1	TRBJ1-5	CASSKARTIDSNQPQHF	TGTGCCAGCAGCAAAGCCCGGACAATTGATAGCAATCAGCCCCAGCATTTT
.	few	16	TRBV11-2	TRBJ2-2	CASSLDRFSSTGELFF	TGTGCCAGCAGCTTAGATCGGTTCTCGAGTACCGGGGAGCTGTTTTTT
.	.	15	TRBV9	TRBJ1-1	CASSVSGSGVTEAFF	TGTGCCAGCAGTGTTTCGGGCAGCGGAGTCACTGAAGCTTTCTTT
.	.	15	TRBV27	TRBJ2-3	CASSLSAGYTDTQYF	TGTGCCAGCAGTTTATCGGCAGGGTACACAGATACGCAGTATTTT
TRBD1	.	15	TRBV2	TRBJ1-5	CASKGGTGGWQPQHF	TGTGCCAGCAAGGGGGGGACAGGGGGCTGGCAGCCCCAGCATTTT
TRBD1	.	15	TRBV24-1	TRBJ2-1	CATAPDRGGYNEQFF	TGTGCCACCGCCCCCGACAGGGGCGGCTACAATGAGCAGTTCTTC
.	few	11	TRBV6-5	TRBJ1-1	CASQGGTEAFF	TGTGCCAGCCAGGGTGGCACTGAAGCTTTCTTT
TRBD1	.	14	TRBV19	TRBJ2-1	CASIQSQGQDEQFF	TGTGCCAGTATCCAGTCGCAGGGACAGGATGAGCAGTTCTTC
.	.	18	TRBV4-2	TRBJ2-1	CASSQDTLRAAGENEQFF	TGTGCCAGCAGCCAAGACACCCTCAGGGCGGCAGGGGAGAATGAGCAGTTCTTC
TRBD1	.	15	TRBV25-1	TRBJ2-3	CASSPDRGNTDTQYF	TGTGCCAGCAGTCCAGACAGGGGGAACACAGATACGCAGTATTTT
.	.	12	TRBV6-6	TRBJ2-1	CASSPTGNEQFF	TGTGCCAGCAGTCCTACAGGGAATGAGCAGTTCTTC
TRBD2	few	15	TRBV4-3	TRBJ2-7	CASATTLAGVYEQYF	TGCGCCAGCGCCACCACCCTAGCGGGAGTCTACGAGCAGTACTTC
TRBD2	.	17	TRBV4-1	TRBJ2-1	CASSQVNLAGAGGEQFF	TGCGCCAGCAGCCAAGTGAACCTAGCGGGGGCGGGCGGTGAGCAGTTCTTC
.	few	15	TRBV15	TRBJ2-1	CATSRGKTSYNEQFF	TGTGCCACCAGCAGAGGCAAAACTTCTTACAATGAGCAGTTCTTC
TRBD2	.	14	TRBV11-2	TRBJ2-1	CASSLSGRFDEQFF	TGTGCCAGCAGCCTGTCCGGGAGGTTCGATGAGCAGTTCTTC
.	.	14	TRBV28	TRBJ2-7	CASTSRGTAYEQYF	TGTGCCAGCACTTCCCGCGGGACAGCATACGAGCAGTACTTC
TRBD2	.	18	TRBV4-2	TRBJ2-3	CASSQGTSGGAVTDTQYF	TGTGCCAGCAGCCAAGGGACTAGCGGGGGGGCTGTCACAGATACGCAGTATTTT
TRBD2	few	15	TRBV9	TRBJ2-7	CASSAGLGEVYEQYF	TGTGCCAGCAGCGCAGGACTAGGAGAAGTCTACGAGCAGTACTTC
TRBD1	.	16	TRBV7-9	TRBJ1-1	CASSSDRVGERTEAFF	TGTGCCAGCAGCTCAGACAGGGTAGGGGAGAGAACTGAAGCTTTCTTT
.	once	14	TRBV24-1	TRBJ2-3	CATSARQGTDTQYF	TGTGCCACCAGTGCCAGACAGGGCACAGATACGCAGTATTTT